This TCR beta chain appears in the sequencing data of a study of radiotherapy plus CTLA-4 blockade in lung cancer. Study-level background: Objective responses occurred in around 18% of patients; around 30% had disease control. Study-wide results and caveats: With interferon-beta, early dynamics of blood T cell clones were reported to best predict response. Among blood TCR repertoires after radiotherapy plus ipilimumab, tumor-derived clones expanded.

Comment on this clone: The antigen is not known.

This CDR3 comprises 16 residues. Germline assignment: CDR1 ENHRY and CDR2 SYGVKD. J lost 1 base, V lost 6 bases, and 3 bases had no gene match. Receiving focal radiation plus CTLA-4 blockade with ipilimumab were patients who had chemo-refractory metastatic non-small-cell lung cancer. Sequencing used immunoSEQ multiplex PCR; TCRdb keeps in-frame clones, though not all of them. The sample contains tens of thousands of clones, approximately 73% of which appear only once. V and J are TRBV10-3 and TRBJ2-3, with 14 bases matching TRBD2. The origin of this receptor is a human donor with non-small cell lung cancer who had a complete response to radiotherapy plus ipilimumab. The sequencing used peripheral blood, collected from a patient treated with radiotherapy plus ipilimumab. CDR3 in amino acids: CAIRPGLAGGTDTQYF. The DNA of the CDR3 is TGTGCCATCAGACCGGGACTAGCGGGGGGCACAGATACGCAGTATTTT.